What follows is one T cell receptor (beta chain) and its context. Its antigen is still unknown. Per-base qualities were not stored, and no clone one base away is much larger. Using the deep immunoSEQ assay, multiplex PCR amplified TCR CDR3 regions from genomic DNA. Genomic DNA extracted from each cell subset was distributed evenly over all wells of several immunoSEQ 96-well plates, and each plate served as one replicate. Each replicate PCR for unsorted PBMC received about 310 ng genomic DNA, equal to 25,000 to 30,000 T cell genomes. Ten immunoSEQ deep assay plates were used to sequence the unsorted PBMC genomic DNA. The purified libraries were quantified using a Qubit 3.0 fluorometer, sized with a Bioanalyzer 2100, and then quantified again using the KAPA Library Quantification kit. Every immunoSEQ 96-well plate was sequenced on a separate single-read 150-cycle Illumina NextSeq 550 flow cell. As for the original processing: The immunoSEQ output contained only junctional sequences without quality scores, so filtering could not match that applied to full-length reads. To assign V/J genes and CDR3, sequences were annotated using PyIR, a Python wrapper for IgBLAST v1.9, with IMGT germline references. Reads with weak V/J assignments (E-value above 1e-6), missing CDR3, stop codons, out-of-frame junctions, or ambiguous translated residues were removed. A V3J clonotype was defined by an identical inferred V gene, J gene, and CDR3 amino acid sequence. Percentage overlap between repertoires was computed as shared unique clonotypes divided by the size of the smaller repertoire. Richness of each repertoire was evaluated using RTK rarefaction, the Chao1 estimator, and Recon v2.1 estimates of unobserved clonotypes. TCRdb stores this immuneACCESS table with in-frame sequences only. Part of the clones is absent; in the studies checked, under half of the shortfall reflects unresolved V genes, and no reason is known for the rest. V, J and clone size derive from that table, while D and trimming were established from the DNA sequence. Across this sample there are about half a million clones, with roughly 85% seen only once. The biggest ten clones account for over 9.5% of the sample.

This record comes from a study of shared clonotypes between healthy human individuals (dated by TCRdb to the early 2020s). Broadly, across the study: The cohort included three men and a couple of women between 18 and 49 years of age. To estimate repertoire size and how much clonotype sharing occurs between individuals, the study deeply sequenced the blood TCR repertoires of several healthy adults. To increase sequencing depth and limit assay-specific biases, different laboratories used diverse techniques to prepare libraries and sequence TCR repertoires. Per donor, leukapheresis produced somewhere between about 0.8 and 9.5 billion PBMCs. Study-wide conclusions, independent of this receptor: Based on pairwise subsampling, the degree of clonotype sharing among donors was expected to be affected by sequencing depth. Sampling was restricted to blood, and TCR repertoires in tissue are likely to differ from TCR repertoires in blood. Because the study included only a small number of donors, the genetic and exposure-history diversity represented was limited.

For this chain, trimming is 3 bases at the V end and 1 base at the J end, and the number of junction bases without a gene match is 6. The CDR3 runs 15 residues from the cysteine to the phenylalanine. Of all the DNA, just the CDR3 is kept, 45 bases in frame from base 1. The germline V gene (reference sequence) sets CDR1 to PRHDT and CDR2 to FYEKMQ. Healthy HIV-negative adults with no recently reported acute infections or vaccinations were included as donors. Only Caucasian adults living in Nashville, Tennessee, USA were represented among the donors. For unsorted samples, tens of millions of PBMCs were counted, and genomic DNA was extracted using the QIAamp DNA Blood Mini kit. After blood collection by leukapheresis, PBMCs were isolated using Ficoll-Histopaque density gradient centrifugation and then cryopreserved in the vapor phase of liquid nitrogen.

The chain is encoded by TRBV13 joined to TRBJ2-7; 7 nucleotides in the junction match TRBD2. This TCR was recovered from a woman aged 40 to 55 in good health. Some clones in this sample may be carry-over from other donors' samples. Sequenced sample: PBMCs. The CDR3 is CASSFGGTTSYEQYF. In nucleotides, the sequence is TGTGCCAGCAGCTTCGGGGGGACCACATCCTACGAGCAGTACTTC.